Listed here is a single T cell receptor beta chain. The sample originates from a study of shared clonotypes between healthy human individuals. Measured with immunoSEQ multiplex PCR; TCRdb has only the in-frame clones, and not every one. This sample has a few hundred thousand clones, with approximately 97% found just once. Germline CDR1 is MDHEN and CDR2 is SYDVKM. V lost 1 base and J lost 5, with 20 bases in between. The CDR3 runs to 18 residues. The TCR comes from a woman younger than 45 in good health. The rearrangement joins TRBV28 to TRBJ1-4, with a tentative D call TRBD1 (6 bases). Sequenced: naive CD4+ T cells sorted from blood. Noted subset: CD45RA+ positively selected. This CDR3 is CASSLFTNYGTKNEKLFF. DNA of the CDR3: TGTGCCAGCAGTTTATTCACAAACTATGGGACAAAAAATGAAAAACTGTTTTTT.